This entry concerns a single T cell receptor (beta chain). Its antigen is unknown. PCR primers comprised 60 Vbeta and 13 Jbeta primers. The protocol was immunoSEQ multiplex PCR, while the TCRdb copy is restricted to in-frame clones and leaves out a portion. The repertoire consists of roughly 100,000 clones, with around two thirds occurring once and the leading ten covering roughly 3.5%. This sample stems from a study of cytomegalovirus exposure and HLA in healthy donors. This CDR3 spans 13 amino acids. Germline V gene lookup returns CDR1 KGHSH and CDR2 LQKENI. V lost 5 bases to trimming and J lost 3 bases, with 10 bases between them. Study-wide points: A previous analysis found most TCR beta V segments productive roughly 87% or roughly 30% of the time. The majority of CMV-associated TCR beta chains were reported as apparently HLA-restricted in a later analysis.

The chain links TRBV18 to TRBJ2-5, with TRBD1 as a possible D gene (6 bases). The source of this sequence is a woman between 50 and 59 years old in good health and CMV-seronegative. The sequenced sample consisted of PBMCs. The CDR3 DNA is TGTGCCAGCTCATCGGACAGCGAAGAGACCCAGTACTTC. Its protein is CASSSDSEETQYF. Together with reference TRBV18 and TRBJ2-5, the CDR3 gives the full variable domain: NAGVMQNPRHLVRRRGQEARLRCSPMKGHSHVYWYRQLPEEGLKFMVYLQKENIIDESGMPKERFSAEFPKEGPSILRIQQVVRGDSAAYFCASSSDSEETQYFGPGTRLLVL.